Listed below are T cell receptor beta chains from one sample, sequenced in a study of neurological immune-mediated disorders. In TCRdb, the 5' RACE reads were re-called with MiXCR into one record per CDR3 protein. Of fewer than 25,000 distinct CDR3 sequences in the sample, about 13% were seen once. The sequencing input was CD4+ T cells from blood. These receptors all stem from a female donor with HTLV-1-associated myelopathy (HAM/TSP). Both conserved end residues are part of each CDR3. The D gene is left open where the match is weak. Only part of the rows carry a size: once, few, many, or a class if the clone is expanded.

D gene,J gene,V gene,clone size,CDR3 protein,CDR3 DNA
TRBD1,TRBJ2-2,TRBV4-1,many,CASSQADRENGELFF,TGCGCCAGCAGCCAGGCTGACAGGGAAAACGGGGAGCTGTTTTTT
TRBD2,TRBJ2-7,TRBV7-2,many,CASSRVGGGPYEQYF,TGTGCCAGCAGCCGCGTCGGCGGGGGTCCCTACGAGCAGTACTTC
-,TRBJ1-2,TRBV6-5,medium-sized,CASSYGGYGYTF,TGTGCCAGCAGTTACGGGGGCTATGGCTACACCTTC
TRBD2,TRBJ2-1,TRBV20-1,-,CSARGPGTSVNEQFF,TGCAGTGCTAGAGGGCCCGGGACTAGCGTTAATGAGCAGTTCTTC
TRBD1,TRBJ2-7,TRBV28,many,CASRGQGAHYEQYF,TGTGCCAGCAGAGGACAGGGGGCCCACTACGAGCAGTACTTC
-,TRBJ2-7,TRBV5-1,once,CASPPWTRGTLYEQYF,TGCGCCAGCCCCCCGTGGACCAGGGGCACACTCTACGAGCAGTACTTC
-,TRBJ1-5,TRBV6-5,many,CASSYGVGTDQYSNQPQHF,TGTGCCAGCAGTTACGGGGTTGGGACTGATCAATATAGCAATCAGCCCCAGCATTTT
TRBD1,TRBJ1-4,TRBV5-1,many,CASSLEGQGSEKLFF,TGCGCCAGCAGCTTGGAAGGACAGGGGAGCGAAAAACTGTTTTTT
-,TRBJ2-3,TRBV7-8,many,CASKAGTSTDTQYF,TGTGCCAGCAAGGCCGGGACAAGCACAGATACGCAGTATTTT
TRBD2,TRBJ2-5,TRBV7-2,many,CASSRPGSGGARETQYF,TGTGCCAGCAGCCGCCCGGGTAGCGGGGGGGCACGGGAGACCCAGTACTTC
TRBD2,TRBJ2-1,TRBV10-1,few,CASRRQCGLAVGSYNEQFF,TGCGCCAGCAGACGACAATGTGGACTAGCGGTCGGATCCTACAATGAGCAGTTCTTC
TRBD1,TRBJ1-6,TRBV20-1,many,CSASKETGDSPLHF,TGCAGTGCTAGTAAGGAGACAGGGGATTCACCCCTCCACTTT
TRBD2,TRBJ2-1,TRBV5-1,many,CASSLGVLAGVLNEQFF,TGCGCCAGCAGCTTGGGTGTTCTAGCGGGAGTTCTCAATGAGCAGTTCTTC
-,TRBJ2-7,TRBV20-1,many,CSASHGAPEQYF,TGCAGTGCTAGTCACGGAGCCCCCGAGCAGTACTTC
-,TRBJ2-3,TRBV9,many,CASSVVPWGGDTQYF,TGTGCCAGCAGCGTAGTACCGTGGGGTGGAGATACGCAGTATTTT
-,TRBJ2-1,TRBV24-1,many,CATSVGRLDEQFF,TGTGCCACCAGTGTAGGACGGCTCGATGAGCAGTTCTTC
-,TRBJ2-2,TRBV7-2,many,CASSSQRTGELFF,TGTGCCAGCAGCTCCCAGCGTACCGGGGAGCTGTTTTTT
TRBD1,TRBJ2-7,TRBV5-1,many,CASSLLHGGQGTSYEQYF,TGCGCCAGCAGCCTCCTCCACGGGGGACAGGGCACCTCCTACGAGCAGTACTTC
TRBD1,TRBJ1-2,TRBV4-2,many,CASSQEGLQGDGYTF,TGTGCCAGCAGCCAAGAGGGGCTACAGGGGGATGGCTACACCTTC
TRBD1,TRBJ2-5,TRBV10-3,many,CAINTGGGQETQYF,TGTGCCATCAATACAGGGGGCGGCCAAGAGACCCAGTACTTC
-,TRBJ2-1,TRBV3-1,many,CASSQGTNEQFF,TGTGCCAGCAGCCAAGGAACGAATGAGCAGTTCTTC
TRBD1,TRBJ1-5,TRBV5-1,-,CASSLGTGGSYSNQPQHF,TGCGCCAGCAGCCTCGGCACAGGGGGCTCTTATAGCAATCAGCCCCAGCATTTT
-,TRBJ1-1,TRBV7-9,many,CASSEQDGTEAFF,TGTGCCAGCAGCGAACAGGATGGCACTGAAGCTTTCTTT
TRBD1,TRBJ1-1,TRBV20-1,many,CSARAWGQVPETTEAFF,TGCAGTGCTAGAGCGTGGGGACAGGTGCCCGAGACCACTGAAGCTTTCTTT
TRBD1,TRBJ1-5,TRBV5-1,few,CASSPGTGAVQPQHF,TGCGCCAGCAGCCCCGGGACAGGGGCTGTTCAGCCCCAGCATTTT
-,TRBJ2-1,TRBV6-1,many,CASSEVSGARNEQFF,TGTGCCAGCAGTGAAGTGTCGGGAGCTAGGAATGAGCAGTTCTTC
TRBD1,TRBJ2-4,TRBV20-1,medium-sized,CSALGGSYFKNIQYF,TGCAGTGCCCTAGGGGGCAGCTATTTCAAAAACATTCAGTACTTC
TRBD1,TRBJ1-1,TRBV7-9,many,CASSFNRGSEAFF,TGTGCCAGCAGCTTTAACAGGGGCTCTGAAGCTTTCTTT
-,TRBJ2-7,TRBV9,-,CASSVGVYSYEQYF,TGTGCCAGCAGCGTAGGGGTTTACTCCTACGAGCAGTACTTC
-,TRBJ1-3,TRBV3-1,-,CVSSQESLVGNTIYF,TGTGTCAGCAGCCAAGAATCATTGGTGGGAAACACCATATATTTT
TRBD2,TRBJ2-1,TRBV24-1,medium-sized,CATSDRGGARNEQFF,TGTGCCACCAGTGATCGGGGGGGGGCCAGGAATGAGCAGTTCTTC
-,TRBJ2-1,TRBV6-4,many,CASSDRDGYNEQFF,TGTGCCAGCAGTGACCGGGACGGTTACAATGAGCAGTTCTTC
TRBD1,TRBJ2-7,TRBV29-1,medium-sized,CSVVDRVLQYF,TGCAGCGTTGTGGACAGGGTTTTGCAGTACTTC
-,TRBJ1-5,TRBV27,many,CASSWSGRSNQPQHF,TGTGCCAGCAGTTGGTCAGGTCGGAGCAATCAGCCCCAGCATTTT
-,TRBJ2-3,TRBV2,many,CASSGRTDTQYF,TGTGCCAGCAGTGGACGGACAGATACGCAGTATTTT
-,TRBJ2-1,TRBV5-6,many,CASSTRDSQYNEQFF,TGTGCCAGCAGCACCCGGGACTCCCAATACAATGAGCAGTTCTTC
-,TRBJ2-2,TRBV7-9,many,CASSRTTNTGELFF,TGTGCCAGCTCGAGGACCACGAACACCGGGGAGCTGTTTTTT
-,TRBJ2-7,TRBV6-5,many,CASSYDRYEQYF,TGTGCCAGCAGTTACGACAGATACGAGCAGTACTTC
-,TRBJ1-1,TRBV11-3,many,CASSQDWNTEAFF,TGTGCCAGCAGCCAGGACTGGAACACTGAAGCTTTCTTT
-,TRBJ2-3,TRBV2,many,CASSDVGHTRTDTQYF,TGTGCCAGCAGTGACGTCGGCCACACTCGGACAGATACGCAGTATTTT
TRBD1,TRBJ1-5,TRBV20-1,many,CSATRGQGIYQPQHF,TGCAGTGCCACACGGGGACAGGGGATTTATCAGCCCCAGCATTTT
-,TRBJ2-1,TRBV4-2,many,CASSQVGFYNEQFF,TGTGCCAGCAGCCAAGTAGGATTCTACAATGAGCAGTTCTTC
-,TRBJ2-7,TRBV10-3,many,CAISRGEDLSYEQYF,TGTGCCATCAGCCGGGGTGAGGATCTGTCCTACGAGCAGTACTTC
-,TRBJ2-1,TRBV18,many,CASSPQGHEQFF,TGTGCCAGCTCACCACAGGGTCATGAGCAGTTCTTC
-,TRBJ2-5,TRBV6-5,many,CASRGTYETQYF,TGTGCCAGCAGGGGGACGTACGAGACCCAGTACTTC
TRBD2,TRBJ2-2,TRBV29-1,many,CSVGGGSRTGELFF,TGCAGCGTTGGTGGCGGGAGCCGCACCGGGGAGCTGTTTTTT
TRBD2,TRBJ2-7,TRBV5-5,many,CASSLAGTRAYEQYF,TGTGCCAGCAGCTTGGCCGGGACTAGAGCCTACGAGCAGTACTTC
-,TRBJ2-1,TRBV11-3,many,CASSLGPLLGVISNEQFF,TGTGCCAGCAGCTTAGGCCCCTTGTTGGGGGTCATTTCCAATGAGCAGTTCTTC
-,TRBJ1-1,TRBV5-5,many,CASSLSFRPEGTEAFF,TGTGCCAGCAGCTTGAGTTTCCGGCCGGAGGGGACTGAAGCTTTCTTT
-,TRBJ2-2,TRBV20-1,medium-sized,CSARPTGTWTGELFF,TGCAGTGCTAGACCGACCGGGACCTGGACCGGGGAGCTGTTTTTT
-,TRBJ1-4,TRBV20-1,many,CSATQTSLMKGLFF,TGCAGTGCTACCCAGACAAGCCTAATGAAGGGACTGTTTTTT
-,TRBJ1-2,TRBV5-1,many,CASSSARPGASGYTF,TGCGCCAGCAGCTCAGCTCGGCCAGGGGCGAGCGGCTACACCTTC
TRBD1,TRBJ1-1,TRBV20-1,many,CSARDPSGTGGVDTEAFF,TGCAGTGCTAGAGATCCGTCAGGGACAGGGGGCGTGGACACTGAAGCTTTCTTT